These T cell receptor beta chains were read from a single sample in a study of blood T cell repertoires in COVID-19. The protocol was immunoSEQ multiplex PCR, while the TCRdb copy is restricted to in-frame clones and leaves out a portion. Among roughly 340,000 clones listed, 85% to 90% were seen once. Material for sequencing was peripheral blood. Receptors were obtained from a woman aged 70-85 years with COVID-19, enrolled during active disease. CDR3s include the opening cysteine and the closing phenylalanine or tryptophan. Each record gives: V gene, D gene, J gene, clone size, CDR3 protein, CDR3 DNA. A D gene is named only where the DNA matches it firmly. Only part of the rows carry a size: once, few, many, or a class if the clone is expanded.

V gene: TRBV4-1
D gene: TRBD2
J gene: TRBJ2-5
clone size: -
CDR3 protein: CASSQASGETQYF
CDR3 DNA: TGCGCCAGCAGCCAGGCTAGCGGGGAGACCCAGTACTTC

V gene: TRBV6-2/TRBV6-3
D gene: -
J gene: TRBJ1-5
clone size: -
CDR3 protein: CASSYFLGGADNQPQHF
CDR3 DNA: TGTGCCAGCAGTTATTTCCTTGGGGGCGCCGACAATCAGCCCCAGCATTTT

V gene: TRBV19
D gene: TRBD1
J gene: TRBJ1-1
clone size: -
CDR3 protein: CASTKGQMNTEAFF
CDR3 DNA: TGTGCCAGTACCAAGGGACAGATGAACACTGAAGCTTTCTTT

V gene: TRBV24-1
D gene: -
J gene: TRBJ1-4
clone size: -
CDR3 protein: CATSGAGYDEKLFF
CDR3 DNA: TGTGCCACCAGTGGGGCAGGGTACGATGAAAAACTGTTTTTT

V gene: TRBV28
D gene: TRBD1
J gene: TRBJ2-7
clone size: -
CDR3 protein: CASSFFDRTGEQYF
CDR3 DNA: TGTGCCAGCAGTTTTTTCGACAGGACAGGCGAGCAGTACTTC

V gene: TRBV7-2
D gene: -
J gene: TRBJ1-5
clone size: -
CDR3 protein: CASSLGLDRVNQPQHF
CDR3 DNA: TGTGCCAGCAGCTTAGGTCTGGACAGAGTTAATCAGCCCCAGCATTTT

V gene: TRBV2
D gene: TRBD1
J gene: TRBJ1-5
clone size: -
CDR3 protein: CASSEQGDQPQHF
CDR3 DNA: TGTGCCAGCAGTGAACAGGGGGACCAGCCCCAGCATTTT

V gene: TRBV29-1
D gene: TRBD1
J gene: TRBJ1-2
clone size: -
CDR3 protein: CSVTGDTYGYTF
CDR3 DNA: TGCAGCGTTACAGGGGACACCTATGGCTACACCTTC

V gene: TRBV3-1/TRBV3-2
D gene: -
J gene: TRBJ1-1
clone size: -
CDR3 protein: CASSQVGTGTRASTEAFF
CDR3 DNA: TGTGCCAGCAGCCAAGTCGGAACAGGGACGAGGGCCAGCACTGAAGCTTTCTTT

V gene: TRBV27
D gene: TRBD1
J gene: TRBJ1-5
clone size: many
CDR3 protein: CASSSTGSSNQPQHF
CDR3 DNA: TGTGCCAGCAGTTCGACAGGGAGTAGCAATCAGCCCCAGCATTTT

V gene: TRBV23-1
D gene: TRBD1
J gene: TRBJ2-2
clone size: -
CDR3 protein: CASKRRGTNTGELFF
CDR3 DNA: TGCGCCAGCAAACGCAGGGGGACGAACACCGGGGAGCTGTTTTTT

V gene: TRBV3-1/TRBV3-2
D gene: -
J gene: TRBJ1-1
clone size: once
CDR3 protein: CASSQGGFEAFF
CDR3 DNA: TGTGCCAGCAGCCAGGGGGGTTTTGAAGCTTTCTTT

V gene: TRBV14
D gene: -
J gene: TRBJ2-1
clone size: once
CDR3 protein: CASSQARYNEQFF
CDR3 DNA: TGTGCCAGCAGCCAAGCCAGATACAATGAGCAGTTCTTC

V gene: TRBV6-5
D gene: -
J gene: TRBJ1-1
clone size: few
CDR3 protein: CASSYSSGRANTEAFF
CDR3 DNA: TGTGCCAGCAGTTACTCGTCGGGGAGGGCGAACACTGAAGCTTTCTTT

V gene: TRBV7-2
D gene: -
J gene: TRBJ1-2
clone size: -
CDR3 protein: CASSLTPGGDYGYTF
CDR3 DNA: TGTGCCAGCAGCCTCACTCCGGGGGGAGACTATGGCTACACCTTC

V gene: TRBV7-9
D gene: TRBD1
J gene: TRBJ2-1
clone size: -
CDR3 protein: CASSLERGRVDEQFF
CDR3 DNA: TGTGCCAGCAGCTTAGAAAGGGGGCGCGTCGATGAGCAGTTCTTC

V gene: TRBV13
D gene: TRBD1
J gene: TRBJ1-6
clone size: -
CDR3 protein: CASSIGQGRVNSPLHF
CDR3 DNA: TGTGCCAGCAGCATTGGACAGGGCAGGGTCAATTCACCCCTCCACTTT

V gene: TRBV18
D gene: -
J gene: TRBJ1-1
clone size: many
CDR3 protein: CASSPSPVGGRVNTEAFF
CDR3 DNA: TGTGCCAGCTCACCGTCCCCCGTCGGGGGGCGCGTGAACACTGAAGCTTTCTTT

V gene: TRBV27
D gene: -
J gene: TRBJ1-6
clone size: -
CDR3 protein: CASSPSSGHFIGAPLHF
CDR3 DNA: TGTGCCAGCAGTCCCTCATCGGGACACTTTATAGGGGCACCCCTCCACTTT

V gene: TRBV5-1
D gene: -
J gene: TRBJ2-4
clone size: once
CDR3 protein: CASSLAKGTLAKNIQYF
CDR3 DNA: TGCGCCAGCAGCTTGGCCAAGGGGACTCTAGCCAAAAACATTCAGTACTTC

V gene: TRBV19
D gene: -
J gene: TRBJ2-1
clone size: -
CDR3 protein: CASSITAYNEQFF
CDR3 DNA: TGTGCCAGTAGTATCACAGCCTACAATGAGCAGTTCTTC

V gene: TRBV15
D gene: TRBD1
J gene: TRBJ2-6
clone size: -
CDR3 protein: CATSRDFPTGTGANVLTF
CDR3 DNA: TGTGCCACCAGCAGAGATTTCCCGACAGGGACTGGGGCCAACGTCCTGACTTTC

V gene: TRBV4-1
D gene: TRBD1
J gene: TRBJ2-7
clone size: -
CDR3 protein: CASSQGEDRDYEQYF
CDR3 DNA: TGCGCCAGCAGCCAAGGGGAGGACAGGGACTACGAGCAGTACTTC

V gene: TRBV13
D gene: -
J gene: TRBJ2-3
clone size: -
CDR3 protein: CASSLGGGGTDTQYF
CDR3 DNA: TGTGCCAGCAGCTTAGGTGGGGGCGGCACAGATACGCAGTATTTT

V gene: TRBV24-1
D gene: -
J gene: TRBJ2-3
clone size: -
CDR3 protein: CATSDPGTDTQYF
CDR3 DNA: TGTGCCACCAGTGACCCCGGCACAGATACGCAGTATTTT

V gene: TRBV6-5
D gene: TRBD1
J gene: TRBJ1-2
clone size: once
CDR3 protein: CASRVTGGAYGYTF
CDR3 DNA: TGTGCCAGCAGAGTAACAGGGGGGGCCTATGGCTACACCTTC

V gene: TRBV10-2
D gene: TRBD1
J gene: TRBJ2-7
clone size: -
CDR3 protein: CASSGTGTYEQYF
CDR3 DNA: TGCGCCAGCAGTGGGACAGGGACCTACGAGCAGTACTTC

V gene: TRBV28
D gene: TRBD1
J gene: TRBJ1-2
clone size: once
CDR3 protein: CASSLIRGNGYTF
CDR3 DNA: TGTGCCAGCAGTTTGATCAGGGGGAATGGCTACACCTTC

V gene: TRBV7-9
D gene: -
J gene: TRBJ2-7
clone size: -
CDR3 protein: CASSSYGVTYEQYF
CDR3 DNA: TGTGCCAGCAGCTCGTACGGGGTAACCTACGAGCAGTACTTC

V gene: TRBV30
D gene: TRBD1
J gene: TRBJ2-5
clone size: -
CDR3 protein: CAWSAGQGAGETQYF
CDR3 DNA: TGTGCCTGGAGCGCCGGACAGGGGGCAGGAGAGACCCAGTACTTC

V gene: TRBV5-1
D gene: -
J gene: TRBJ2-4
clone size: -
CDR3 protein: CASRPVGDIGAKNIQYF
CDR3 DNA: TGCGCCAGCAGGCCCGTTGGGGACATAGGAGCCAAAAACATTCAGTACTTC

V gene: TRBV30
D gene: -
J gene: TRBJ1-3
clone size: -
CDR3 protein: CAWSAGPSGRNTIYF
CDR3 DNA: TGTGCCTGGAGTGCCGGCCCCAGCGGAAGAAACACCATATATTTT

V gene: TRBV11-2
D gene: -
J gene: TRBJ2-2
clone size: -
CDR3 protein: CASSLEDFTGELFF
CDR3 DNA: TGTGCCAGCAGCTTGGAGGATTTCACCGGGGAGCTGTTTTTT

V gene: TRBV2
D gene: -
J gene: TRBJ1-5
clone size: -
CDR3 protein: CASNTQGIGNQPQHF
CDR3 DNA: TGTGCCAGCAACACACAGGGCATTGGCAATCAGCCCCAGCATTTT

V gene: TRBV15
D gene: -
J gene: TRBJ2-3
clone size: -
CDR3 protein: CATSRDIGGQTDTQYF
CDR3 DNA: TGTGCCACCAGCAGAGATATCGGGGGTCAAACAGATACGCAGTATTTT

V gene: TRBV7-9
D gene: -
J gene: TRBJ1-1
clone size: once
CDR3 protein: CASSFPYGGTNTEAFF
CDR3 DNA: TGTGCCAGCAGCTTTCCTTATGGGGGCACGAACACTGAAGCTTTCTTT

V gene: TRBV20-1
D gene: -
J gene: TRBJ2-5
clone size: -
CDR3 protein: CSASLGDPQYF
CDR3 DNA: TGCAGTGCTAGTCTGGGAGATCCCCAGTACTTC

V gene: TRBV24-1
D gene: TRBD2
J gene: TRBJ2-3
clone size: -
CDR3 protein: CATSVLRGDGTDTQYF
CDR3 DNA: TGTGCCACCAGTGTACTGCGGGGGGATGGCACAGATACGCAGTATTTT

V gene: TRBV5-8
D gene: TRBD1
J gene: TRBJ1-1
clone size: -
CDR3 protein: CASSQHLGQGTEAFF
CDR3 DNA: TGTGCCAGCAGCCAACATCTTGGACAGGGCACTGAAGCTTTCTTT

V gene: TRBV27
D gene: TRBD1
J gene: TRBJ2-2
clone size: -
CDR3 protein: CASPQDRGLGELFF
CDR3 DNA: TGTGCCAGCCCCCAGGACAGGGGATTAGGGGAGCTGTTTTTT

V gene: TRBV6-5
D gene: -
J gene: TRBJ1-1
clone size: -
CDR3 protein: CASSDDLETEAFF
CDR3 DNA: TGTGCCAGCAGCGACGACTTAGAAACTGAAGCTTTCTTT

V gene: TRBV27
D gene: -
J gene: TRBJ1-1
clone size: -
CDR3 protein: CASSSRVDSNTEAFF
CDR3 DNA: TGTGCCAGCAGTTCCCGCGTGGACAGTAACACTGAAGCTTTCTTT

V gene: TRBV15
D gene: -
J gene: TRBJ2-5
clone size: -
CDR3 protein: CATSRDRGANLETQYF
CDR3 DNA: TGTGCCACCAGCAGAGATCGGGGGGCCAACCTGGAGACCCAGTACTTC